The rows below give T cell receptor beta chains drawn from one sample of a study of circulating CD8 cells and anti-PD-1 response in melanoma. TCRdb redid the calling of the reads with MiXCR, one entry per CDR3 protein. The table includes 350 to 450 distinct CDR3 sequences, under 8.5% detected once. Sample: CD8+ T cells from PBMCs, taken at baseline or after one month of anti-PD-1 therapy (not recorded which). These receptors all stem from a human donor with melanoma. CDR3s leave out the opening cysteine and the closing phenylalanine or tryptophan.

v_call,cdr3_aa
TRBV2,ASSGYLAGVPPREQL
TRBV6-4,ASSPTSGGPDTQY
TRBV12-3/TRBV12-4,ASSPGHNEQF
TRBV2,ASKTGSREQY
TRBV6-2/TRBV6-3,ASSYSRGVYEQY
TRBV19,ASSVNSGGGQETQY
TRBV19,ASILAGTGNTEAF
TRBV12-3/TRBV12-4,ASSLPLGGGGRLTDTQY
TRBV12-5,ASGSRGGVSTGELF
TRBV5-1,ASTWGGHEQY
TRBV29-1,SVTGSSQPQH
TRBV25-1,ASKESSGANVLT
TRBV28,ASALLGTSIEQY
TRBV2,ASPRDSTDTQY
TRBV5-1,ASSFGAGGEQY
TRBV29-1,SVVRGENEQF
TRBV19,ASSISRREAF
TRBV7-9,ASSSPPAAQETQY
TRBV20-1,SARVGDTEAF
TRBV9,ASSVEGDPNLNTEAF
TRBV29-1,SVEGDPAYNEQF